The T cell receptor (beta chain) described here comes from a study of T-cell reconstitution after alpha-beta-depleted transplantation in children. J lost 0 bases, V lost 0 bases, and 9 bases had no gene match. CDR1 is ENHRY and CDR2 is SYGVKD in the germline V gene. The CDR3 contains 19 residues. A TCRbeta library incorporating unique molecular identifiers was prepared. One entry per CDR3 protein results from TCRdb running MiXCR on the PCR reads. The data hold around 380,000 distinct CDR3 sequences, with around 9.9% observed a single time. The specimen was PBMCs from the stem cell graft donor, collected from the stem cell graft. The V and J genes are TRBV10-3 and TRBJ1-4, with 8 bases that match TRBD1. The source of this sequence is a human donor who donated a stem cell graft to a child with acute myeloid leukemia. The CDR3 coding sequence is TGTGCCATCAGTGAGTCGAGTGGTGGACAGGGTGCAACTAATGAAAAACTGTTTTTT. Translation: CAISESSGGQGATNEKLFF.